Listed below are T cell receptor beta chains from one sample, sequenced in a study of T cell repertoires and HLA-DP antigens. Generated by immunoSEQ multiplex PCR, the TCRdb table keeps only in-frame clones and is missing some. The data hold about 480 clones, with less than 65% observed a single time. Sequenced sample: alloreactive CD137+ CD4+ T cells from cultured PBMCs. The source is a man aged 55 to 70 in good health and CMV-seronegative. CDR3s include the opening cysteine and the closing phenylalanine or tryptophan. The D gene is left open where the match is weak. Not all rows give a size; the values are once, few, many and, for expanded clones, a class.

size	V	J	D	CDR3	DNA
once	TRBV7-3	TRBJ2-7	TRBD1	CASLGQGSKEQYF	TGTGCCAGCTTGGGACAGGGCTCGAAGGAGCAGTACTTC
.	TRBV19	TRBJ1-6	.	CASNTGFLYNSPLHF	TGTGCCAGTAACACGGGATTTCTCTATAATTCACCCCTCCACTTT
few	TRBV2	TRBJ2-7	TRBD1	CASRGPWTGDEQYF	TGTGCCAGCAGGGGGCCGTGGACAGGGGACGAGCAGTACTTC
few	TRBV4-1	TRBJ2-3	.	CASSRGQPDTQYF	TGCGCCAGCAGCCGAGGACAGCCAGATACGCAGTATTTT
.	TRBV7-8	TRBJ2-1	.	CASTRDSNEQFF	TGTGCCAGCACCCGGGACTCCAATGAGCAGTTCTTC
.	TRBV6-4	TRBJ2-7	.	CASRRRVGHEQYF	TGTGCCAGCAGGCGAAGGGTCGGCCACGAGCAGTACTTC
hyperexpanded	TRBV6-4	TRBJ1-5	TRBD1	CASSIGTDPIRHQPQHF	TGTGCCAGCAGCATCGGGACAGACCCTATTAGACATCAGCCCCAGCATTTT
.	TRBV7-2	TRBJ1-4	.	CASSLSSAEKLFF	TGTGCCAGCAGCTTATCCTCAGCTGAAAAACTGTTTTTT
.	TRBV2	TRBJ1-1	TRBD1	CASSGQGYTEAFF	TGTGCCAGCAGTGGACAGGGGTACACTGAAGCTTTCTTT
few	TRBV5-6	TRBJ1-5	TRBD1	CASTSWDRGAFGNQPQHF	TGTGCCAGCACGTCTTGGGACAGGGGGGCGTTCGGCAATCAGCCCCAGCATTTT
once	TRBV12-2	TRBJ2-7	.	CASRLGRLIVDRVNDEQYF	TGTGCAAGTCGCTTAGGTCGCCTCATCGTGGACAGGGTTAACGACGAGCAGTACTTC
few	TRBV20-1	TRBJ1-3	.	CSARDRHTIYF	TGCAGTGCTAGAGACCGGCACACCATATATTTT
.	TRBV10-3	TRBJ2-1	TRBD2	CAISESLAGEHNEQFF	TGTGCCATCAGTGAGTCGCTAGCGGGGGAACACAATGAGCAGTTCTTC
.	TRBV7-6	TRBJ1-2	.	CASSFSGGEGYTF	TGTGCCAGCAGCTTTAGCGGGGGTGAAGGCTACACCTTC
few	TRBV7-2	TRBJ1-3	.	CASSALNGNTIYF	TGTGCCAGCAGCGCCCTTAATGGAAACACCATATATTTT
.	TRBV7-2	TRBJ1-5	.	CASSPDPGYRQPQHF	TGTGCCAGCAGCCCCGACCCAGGGTACCGTCAGCCCCAGCATTTT
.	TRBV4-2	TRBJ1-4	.	CASSPVISGFTEKLFF	TGTGCCAGCAGCCCCGTGATTTCAGGTTTTACTGAAAAACTGTTTTTT
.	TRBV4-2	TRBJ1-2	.	CASSSYPPGLGYTF	TGTGCCAGCAGCTCATATCCCCCAGGGCTTGGCTACACCTTC
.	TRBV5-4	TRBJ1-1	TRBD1	CASRETGVSNLNTEAFF	TGTGCCAGCAGGGAGACAGGGGTATCTAACTTGAACACTGAAGCTTTCTTT
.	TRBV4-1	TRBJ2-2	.	CASSQDWGELFF	TGCGCCAGCAGCCAAGATTGGGGGGAGCTGTTTTTT
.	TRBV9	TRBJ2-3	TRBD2	CASSTGTSGEADTQYF	TGTGCCAGCAGCACTGGGACTAGCGGGGAAGCGGATACGCAGTATTTT
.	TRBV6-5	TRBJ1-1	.	CASTLSGLNTEAFF	TGTGCCAGCACCCTGAGCGGGTTGAACACTGAAGCTTTCTTT
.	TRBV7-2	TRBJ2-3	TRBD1	CASSRGQGRDTQYF	TGTGCCAGCAGCAGGGGACAGGGGAGAGATACGCAGTATTTT
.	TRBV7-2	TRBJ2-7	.	CASSLGQTQRLYF	TGTGCCAGCAGCTTAGGGCAGACCCAAAGGCTTTACTTC
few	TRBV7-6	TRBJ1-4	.	CASSIDRNEKLFF	TGTGCCAGCAGCATAGATCGTAATGAAAAACTGTTTTTT